Listed below are T cell receptor beta chains from one sample, sequenced in a study of T cell repertoires in cytomegalovirus infection. In TCRdb, the reads were re-called with MiXCR into one record per CDR3 protein. The repertoire holds hundreds of thousands of distinct CDR3 sequences, with around a third as singletons. These TCRs are of unknown antigen specificity. The specimen comprised cultured CD8+ T cells from PBMCs, sampled from culture after CMV antigen stimulation. The receptor set was obtained from a human donor in good health (CMV status not recorded). Some clones in this sample may be carry-over from other donors' samples. The CDR3 runs from the conserved cysteine through the conserved F or W. A D gene is named only where the DNA matches it firmly. Size is omitted from some rows. Given values are once, few, many or a class for expanded clones.

>TRBV19|TRBJ2-1|18|NA|NA
CASSIKRTDKWPVNEQFF
TGTGCCAGTAGTATTAAGAGGACAGACAAATGGCCAGTCAATGAGCAGTTCTTC
>TRBV7-6|TRBJ2-6|17|many|TRBD2
CASSLARGGAGANVLTF
TGTGCCAGCAGCTTAGCGCGGGGGGGCGCTGGGGCCAACGTCCTGACTTTC
>TRBV7-6|TRBJ2-3|15|many|TRBD2
CASSLSGGHTDTQYF
TGTGCCAGCAGCTTAAGCGGGGGCCACACAGATACGCAGTATTTT
>TRBV7-9|TRBJ2-2|16|NA|NA
CASSLGSIGNTGELFF
TGTGCCAGCAGCTTAGGTTCTATTGGGAACACCGGGGAGCTGTTTTTT
>TRBV10-3|TRBJ1-1|15|NA|NA
CAISESGQGFDEAFF
TGTGCCATCAGTGAGTCAGGGCAGGGATTCGATGAAGCTTTCTTT
>TRBV5-1|TRBJ1-1|13|NA|NA
CASNIGPDTEAFF
TGCGCCAGCAACATAGGACCGGACACTGAAGCTTTCTTT
>TRBV5-4|TRBJ1-4|14|NA|TRBD1
CASSVDRGNEKLFF
TGTGCCAGCAGCGTGGACAGGGGCAATGAAAAACTGTTTTTT
>TRBV27|TRBJ2-7|14|few|TRBD1
CASSLTTGAYEQYF
TGTGCCAGCAGCCTCACGACAGGGGCCTACGAGCAGTACTTC
>TRBV27|TRBJ1-4|12|NA|NA
CASSPLGKKLFF
TGTGCCAGCAGTCCCCTCGGGAAAAAACTGTTTTTT
>TRBV7-6|TRBJ1-3|18|few|NA
CASSGDSRGRGTGNTIYF
TGTGCCAGCAGCGGTGACAGCCGAGGAAGGGGTACCGGAAACACCATATATTTT
>TRBV7-2|TRBJ1-1|15|many|NA
CASSIRHPMNTEAFF
TGTGCCAGCAGCATCAGGCACCCCATGAACACTGAAGCTTTCTTT
>TRBV27|TRBJ2-1|14|few|TRBD2
CASSDTSGGDEQFF
TGTGCCAGCAGTGACACTAGCGGGGGTGATGAGCAGTTCTTC
>TRBV7-9|TRBJ2-5|15|few|NA
CASSSTGTRRETQYF
TGTGCCAGCAGCTCTACCGGGACTCGGAGGGAGACCCAGTACTTC
>TRBV12-3/TRBV12-4|TRBJ2-5|16|few|NA
CASSSHPGDGEETQYF
TGTGCCAGCAGTTCCCACCCCGGGGACGGGGAAGAGACCCAGTACTTC
>TRBV6-1|TRBJ2-3|16|NA|TRBD2
CASTLGASGGTDTQYF
TGTGCCAGCACGTTAGGAGCTAGCGGGGGGACAGATACGCAGTATTTT
>TRBV11-2|TRBJ2-2|12|NA|NA
CASRGETGELFF
TGTGCCAGCAGAGGGGAAACCGGGGAGCTGTTTTTT
>TRBV9|TRBJ1-1|15|NA|TRBD1
CASSVDSGGNTEAFF
TGTGCCAGCAGCGTAGATTCAGGGGGGAACACTGAAGCTTTCTTT
>TRBV7-2|TRBJ1-3|16|many|NA
CASSLEGGGSGNTIYF
TGTGCCAGCAGCTTAGAGGGTGGTGGTTCTGGAAACACCATATATTTT
>TRBV7-9|TRBJ2-5|17|NA|TRBD2
CASSLPSGVREQETQYF
TGTGCCAGCAGCTTACCTAGCGGGGTCCGTGAACAAGAGACCCAGTACTTC
>TRBV29-1|TRBJ2-5|15|NA|NA
CSVEFQRTTQETQYF
TGCAGCGTTGAATTTCAGAGGACTACCCAAGAGACCCAGTACTTC
>TRBV27|TRBJ2-5|12|NA|NA
CASSKDTETQYF
TGTGCCAGCAGTAAGGACACGGAGACCCAGTACTTC
>TRBV19|TRBJ2-1|14|NA|NA
CASSRVSSYNEQFF
TGTGCCAGTTCCCGCGTAAGCTCCTACAATGAGCAGTTCTTC
>TRBV2|TRBJ2-7|16|few|TRBD1
CASRDPRQGPSYEQYF
TGTGCCAGCAGGGACCCTCGACAGGGGCCATCCTACGAGCAGTACTTC
>TRBV9|TRBJ2-2|14|NA|NA
CASSVYLNTGELFF
TGTGCCAGCAGCGTGTACCTGAACACCGGGGAGCTGTTTTTT
>TRBV7-6|TRBJ1-4|14|many|TRBD1
CASSFGQGTEKLFF
TGTGCCAGCAGCTTCGGACAGGGAACTGAAAAACTGTTTTTT